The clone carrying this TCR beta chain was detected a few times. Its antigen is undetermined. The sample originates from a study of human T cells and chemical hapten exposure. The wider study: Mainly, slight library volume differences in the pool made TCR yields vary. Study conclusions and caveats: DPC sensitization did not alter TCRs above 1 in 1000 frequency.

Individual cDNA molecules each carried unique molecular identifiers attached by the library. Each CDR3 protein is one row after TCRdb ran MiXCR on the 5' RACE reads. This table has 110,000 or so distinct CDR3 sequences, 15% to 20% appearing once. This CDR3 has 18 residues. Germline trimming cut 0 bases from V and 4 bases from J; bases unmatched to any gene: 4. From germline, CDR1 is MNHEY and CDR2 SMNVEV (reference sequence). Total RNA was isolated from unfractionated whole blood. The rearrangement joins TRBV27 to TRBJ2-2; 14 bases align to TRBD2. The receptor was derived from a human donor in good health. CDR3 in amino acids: CASSLSGLAGGSTGELFF. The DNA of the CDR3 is TGTGCCAGCAGTTTATCAGGACTAGCGGGAGGAAGCACCGGGGAGCTGTTTTTT.